Sequencing of this T cell receptor beta chain was carried out in a study of cytomegalovirus exposure and HLA in healthy donors. The PCR used 60 Vbeta and 13 Jbeta primers. This table comes from immunoSEQ multiplex PCR, and its TCRdb copy is limited to in-frame clones, with some not included. The sample contains roughly 150,000 clones, more than 75% of which appear only once. The V gene's germline CDR1 is GTSNPN and CDR2 SVGIG (reference sequence). Trimming stripped 4 bases from V and 2 bases from J, with 9 bases between. This CDR3 region has 13 residues. Sequences were obtained from PBMCs. This sequence was found in a young man in good health and CMV-seronegative. This chain joins TRBV30 and TRBJ1-3, with D possibly matching TRBD1 (5 bases). CDR3 loop: CAWTGRTGNTIYF. CDR3 nucleotide sequence: TGTGCCTGGACAGGGCGGACTGGAAACACCATATATTTT.